These 23 T cell receptor beta chains were sequenced from one sample in a study of control samples from healthy donors and cancer patients. The method was immunoSEQ multiplex PCR; TCRdb's version includes in-frame clones alone and lacks a portion of them. The sample includes more than 70,000 clones, more than 85% of them seen just once. The sequencing sample was made of blood. The receptors were gathered from a woman between 25 and 40 years old in good health.

This chain joins TRBV30 and TRBJ1-5; 7 bases map to TRBD1. Trimming cost V 2 bases and J 6 bases; bases outside gene matches: 13. Germline values: CDR1 GTSNPN, CDR2 SVGIG (reference sequence). This CDR3 has 16 amino acids. CDR3 nucleotides: TGTGCCTGGAGTCAACAGGGGCAGGTATTAGGTCAGCCCCAGCATTTT. Amino acid sequence: CAWSQQGQVLGQPQHF.

This rearrangement joins TRBV5-1 to TRBJ1-1; 8 bases fit TRBD1. Trimming at V came to 4 bases and at J to 4 bases, leaving 6 bases not matched to a gene. The CDR3 covers 14 residues. Per germline, CDR1 SGHRS and CDR2 YFSETQ. CDR3 in DNA: TGCGCCAGCAGCAAGGGACAGGAACTCACTGAAGCTTTCTTT. Protein: CASSKGQELTEAFF.

V is TRBV6-5 and J is TRBJ1-3, with 8 nucleotides matching TRBD1. Germline CDR1 reads MNHEY; CDR2 reads SVGAGI. The CDR3 has 14 amino acids. The V gene end was trimmed by 5 bases and the J gene end by 5 bases; junction bases not matched to a gene: 5. In nucleotides, the CDR3 is TGTGCCAGCAGTCGACAGGGGTATCGAAACACCATATATTTT. Its translation is CASSRQGYRNTIYF.

The chain employs TRBV13 and TRBJ2-7; a possible D gene is TRBD2 (6 bases). CDR3 size: 13 residues. Trimming took 6 bases from V and 2 from J, leaving 11 bases between them. CDR1 is PRHDT, CDR2 FYEKMQ, per germline (reference sequence). Here the CDR3 DNA reads TGTGCCAGCAGTCCCCGGGGGACCTACGAGCAGTACTTC. Residues: CASSPRGTYEQYF.

The chain has TRBV18 and TRBJ2-7, with 9 bases that match TRBD1. Germline V gene data show CDR1 as KGHSH and CDR2 as LQKENI. The CDR3 spans 13 residues. V shed 6 bases and J 4 bases; nucleotides not matched to a gene: 4. CDR3: CASSGQGRYEQYF. The CDR3 coding sequence is TGTGCCAGCTCGGGACAGGGTAGGTACGAGCAGTACTTC.

The chain employs TRBV7-8 and TRBJ2-7; 10 bases map to TRBD1. The CDR3 contains 15 residues. The V and J ends lost 5 bases and 4 bases, in that order; junction bases with no gene match: 8. The germline V gene encodes CDR1 SGHVS and CDR2 FQNEAQ. In DNA form, the CDR3 reads TGTGCCAGCAGCAACCGGGGACAGGGGAATTACGAGCAGTACTTC. This translates into CASSNRGQGNYEQYF.

The sample holds one count of this clone. The genes are TRBV6-5 and TRBJ2-7; D is perhaps TRBD1 (5 bases). V lost 8 bases and J lost 5, with 19 bases in between. The CDR3 loop spans 14 amino acids. The germline V gene encodes CDR1 MNHEY and CDR2 SVGAGI. This chain's CDR3 is CASSFDRPPNEQYF. In nucleotides, the CDR3 is TGTGCCAGCTCCTTCGACAGACCTCCTAACGAGCAGTACTTC.

The gene calls are TRBV28 and TRBJ1-4; a weak D match, TRBD1 (5 bases). The CDR3 has 14 residues. CDR1 MDHEN and CDR2 SYDVKM come from the germline V gene. Trimming shortened V by 3 bases and J by 4 bases, and 9 bases separated the two germline ends. As DNA, the CDR3 is TGTGCCAGCAGTTTTCCCGGGGGTAATGAAAAACTGTTTTTT. This codes for CASSFPGGNEKLFF.

The gene calls are TRBV10-3 and TRBJ2-3; a possible D gene is TRBD1 (6 bases). V lost 4 bases and J 0 bases, leaving 8 bases between the germline ends. The length of the CDR3 is 14 residues. Germline V gene sequence: CDR1 ENHRY, CDR2 SYGVKD. The CDR3 spells CAISGGPSTDTQYF. CDR3 DNA sequence: TGTGCCATCAGTGGGGGGCCTAGCACAGATACGCAGTATTTT.

The J gene is TRBJ1-1, the V gene TRBV18, with no clear D. Trimming removed 4 bases at V and 1 base at J, with 13 bases between. CDR3 length equals 15 residues. From germline, CDR1 is KGHSH and CDR2 LQKENI. CDR3 sequence (DNA): TGTGCCAGCTCACTGACCCGCCAGCCGAACACTGAAGCTTTCTTT. It codes for CASSLTRQPNTEAFF.

This rearrangement joins TRBV2 to TRBJ1-6; D not certain. Trimming pared 3 bases from V and 7 bases from J, leaving 7 bases between. Germline values: CDR1 SNHLY, CDR2 FYNNEI. The length of the CDR3 is 13 residues. The CDR3 region has the DNA TGTGCCAGCAGTGAGCCTCCCAATTCACCCCTCCACTTT. Its protein is CASSEPPNSPLHF. The variable domain in full, completed from reference TRBV2 and TRBJ1-6, reads EPEVTQTPSHQVTQMGQEVILRCVPISNHLYFYWYRQILGQKVEFLVSFYNNEISEKSEIFDDQFSVERPDGSNFTLKIRSTKLEDSAMYFCASSEPPNSPLHFGNGTRLTVT.

This chain joins TRBV15 and TRBJ1-5; 8 bases align to TRBD1. The CDR3 has 16 amino acids. Germline CDR1 and CDR2: LNHNV and YYDKDF (reference sequence). V gave up 1 base and J gave up 2 bases; unmatched junction bases: 4. CDR3 DNA sequence: TGTGCCACCAGCAGAGGGACAGGGCCGGGCAATCAGCCCCAGCATTTT. This encodes CATSRGTGPGNQPQHF.

The chain employs TRBV5-1 and TRBJ2-7, with D unclear. V lost 6 bases and J lost 2, with 12 bases in between. There are 13 residues in the CDR3. Germline loops: CDR1 SGHRS, CDR2 YFSETQ. This CDR3 is CASTPLGPYEQYF. The CDR3 nucleotides are TGCGCCAGCACCCCGCTCGGACCCTACGAGCAGTACTTC.

The rearrangement joins TRBV6-5 to TRBJ2-7; TRBD1 matches 7 bases. The germline V gene encodes CDR1 MNHEY and CDR2 SVGAGI. After removal of 2 bases from V and 6 bases from J, the junction contained 7 bases not matched to a gene. CDR3 length: 14 residues. The CDR3 is CASSYRQGGSEQYF. CDR3 DNA: TGTGCCAGCAGTTACAGACAGGGCGGCAGCGAGCAGTACTTC.

The chain is built from TRBV7-3 and TRBJ2-2; 7 nucleotides line up with TRBD1. CDR1 and CDR2 (germline): SGHTA, FQGTGA. This CDR3 comprises 13 residues. V dropped 3 bases and J dropped 7; count of bases not matched to a gene: 2. The chain's CDR3 is CASSLTGRGELFF. The CDR3 coding sequence is TGTGCCAGCAGCTTGACAGGGCGCGGGGAGCTGTTTTTT.

This chain joins TRBV29-1 and TRBJ2-3; TRBD1 matches 7 bases. The junction had 3 bases not matched to a gene; V was cut back by 5 bases and J by 1 base. This CDR3 has 13 residues. Germline assignment: CDR1 SQVTM and CDR2 ANQGSEA. CDR3 DNA sequence: TGCAGCGTTAGAGGGACAGGCACAGATACGCAGTATTTT. Amino acids: CSVRGTGTDTQYF.

The chain uses TRBV2 and TRBJ2-3, with D maybe TRBD1 (6 bases). V shed 8 bases and J shed 3 bases, with 15 bases lying between them. This CDR3 comprises 14 residues. CDR1 and CDR2 (germline): SNHLY, FYNNEI. The CDR3 loop reads CASSSQQGTDTQYF. The CDR3 nucleotides are TGTGCCAGCTCTTCCCAGCAGGGGACAGATACGCAGTATTTT.

The chain links TRBV7-6 to TRBJ2-7; TRBD2 might be the D (5 bases). Deletions cut 0 bases from V and 2 bases from J, with 17 bases between. Germline V gene lookup returns CDR1 SGHVS and CDR2 FNYEAQ. The CDR3 loop spans 17 amino acids. CDR3 protein: CASSLAGDAFNPYEQYF. CDR3 bases: TGTGCCAGCAGCTTAGCGGGAGACGCCTTCAATCCCTACGAGCAGTACTTC.

The CDR3: CASSALLRGRSYNEQFF. CDR3 bases: TGTGCCAGCAGCGCCCTTTTACGAGGGCGCTCCTACAATGAGCAGTTCTTC. V and J are TRBV2 and TRBJ2-1; a possible D gene is TRBD2 (5 bases). The germline V gene has CDR1 SNHLY and CDR2 FYNNEI. The CDR3 totals 17 residues. V was trimmed by 6 bases and J by 0 bases, leaving 18 bases between them.

The chain carries TRBV14 and TRBJ1-1, with unresolved D. CDR1 is SGHDN, CDR2 FVKESK, per germline. Trimming left V 0 bases short and J 5 bases short, with 13 bases between. This CDR3 has 15 amino acids. The CDR3: CASSQEYGRATEAFF. In DNA form, the CDR3 reads TGTGCCAGCAGCCAAGAGTACGGTAGGGCAACTGAAGCTTTCTTT.

The chain couples TRBV5-1 to TRBJ2-7; perhaps TRBD2 as D (7 bases). V was cut by 4 bases and J by 2 bases, with 19 bases left in between. The CDR3 is 16 amino acids. Germline assignment: CDR1 SGHRS and CDR2 YFSETQ. The CDR3 DNA follows: TGCGCCAGCAGCAGTGAGGCCCCGGGGGGCCCCTACGAGCAGTACTTC. This encodes CASSSEAPGGPYEQYF.

The chain combines TRBV14 with TRBJ2-7; a weak D match, TRBD2 (5 bases). The CDR3 runs to 16 residues. The V and J ends lost 0 bases and 6 bases respectively, with 18 bases between them. Germline CDR1 SGHDN, CDR2 FVKESK. CDR3 coding DNA: TGTGCCAGCAGCCAAGATAACTGGGCTAGCATTGCCGAGCAGTACTTC. This sequence encodes CASSQDNWASIAEQYF.

J is TRBJ2-1 and V is TRBV20-1; 7 bases line up with TRBD2. CDR1 and CDR2 (germline): DFQATT, SNEGSKA (reference sequence). The CDR3 runs 10 residues. J was trimmed by 6 bases and V by 7 bases; bases with no gene match: 0. CDR3 region: CSGGGNEQFF. For the CDR3, the DNA is TGCAGTGGGGGGGGCAATGAGCAGTTCTTC.